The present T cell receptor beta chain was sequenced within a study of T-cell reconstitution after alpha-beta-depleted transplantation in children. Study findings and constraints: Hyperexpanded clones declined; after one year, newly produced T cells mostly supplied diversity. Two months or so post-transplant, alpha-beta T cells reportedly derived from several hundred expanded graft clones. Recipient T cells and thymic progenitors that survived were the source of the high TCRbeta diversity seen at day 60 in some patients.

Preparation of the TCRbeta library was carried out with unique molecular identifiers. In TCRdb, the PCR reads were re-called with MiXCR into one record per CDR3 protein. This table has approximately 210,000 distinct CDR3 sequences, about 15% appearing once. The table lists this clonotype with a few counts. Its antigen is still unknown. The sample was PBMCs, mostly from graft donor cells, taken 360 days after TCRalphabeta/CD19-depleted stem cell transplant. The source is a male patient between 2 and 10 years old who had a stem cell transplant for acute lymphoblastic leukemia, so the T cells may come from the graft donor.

The CDR3 DNA reads as TGCAGTGCTCCCCTTAAATCTTTCTCAGATACGCAGTATTTT. Translating it yields CSAPLKSFSDTQYF. This chain links TRBV20-1 with TRBJ2-3; no firm D call. V was cut by 5 bases and J by 4 bases, with 16 bases left in between. In germline, CDR1 is DFQATT, CDR2 SNEGSKA (reference sequence). The CDR3 is made up of 14 amino acids.